Included here is one T cell receptor (beta chain) sequence, with context. This entry comes from a study of shared clonotypes between healthy human individuals. Clones were sequenced by immunoSEQ multiplex PCR, and TCRdb holds only the in-frame ones, with some missing. The table records more than 2 million clones, about 95% of them present only once. CD45RO-negative cells were positively selected for CCR7, leaving out terminally differentiated effector memory CD45RA+ cells. In germline, CDR1 is GTSNPN, CDR2 SVGIG (reference sequence). V gave up 3 bases and J gave up 3 bases; unmatched junction bases: 6. This CDR3 comprises 14 residues.

The sequencing sample was made of naive CD8+ T cells sorted from blood. The rearrangement uses TRBV30 and TRBJ2-7, with TRBD1 matching over 9 bases. The sequence was collected from a man in his late teens or twenties in good health. The CDR3 region is CAWSLGGQGYEQYF. The CDR3 DNA reads as TGTGCCTGGAGCCTAGGGGGACAGGGCTACGAGCAGTACTTC.